Presented here are 11 T cell receptor beta chains from one specimen sequenced in a study of regulatory T cells in long-lasting Graves disease. Building of the TCR beta libraries involved iRepertoire HTBI primers and Arm-PCR of CDR3 regions. TCRdb analysed the multiplex PCR reads with MiXCR anew, one entry per CDR3 protein. The sample lists fewer than 600,000 distinct CDR3 sequences; 22% were seen once. Described time point: persistent/refractory GD, antithyroid drugs over 5 years with positive TRAb. The authors made the TCR library using RNA they extracted from PBMCs. The specimen was peripheral blood mononuclear cells (PBMCs), collected when the disease was refractory, from a patient treated with antithyroid drugs. These receptors came from a female donor with Graves disease.

A few counts support this clonotype. The chain combines TRBV14 with TRBJ2-7; possible D gene TRBD2, 6 bases. CDR1 and CDR2 (germline): SGHDN, FVKESK. The CDR3 has 14 residues. Trimming left V 4 bases short and J 7 bases short, with 17 bases between. The CDR3 here is CASSPPGTLREQYF. The CDR3 region has the DNA TGTGCCAGCAGCCCACCCGGGACTCTGCGAGAGCAGTACTTC.

This clonotype was picked up many times. The chain carries TRBV28 and TRBJ2-2; 7 bases fit TRBD1. The length of the CDR3 is 17 residues. J was trimmed by 6 bases and V by 1 base; bases with no gene match: 11. The germline V gene has CDR1 MDHEN and CDR2 SYDVKM. The CDR3 reads CASSLFEGAGFSGELFF. CDR3 bases: TGTGCCAGCAGTTTATTCGAGGGGGCCGGGTTCTCCGGGGAGCTGTTTTTT.

This chain joins TRBV7-9 and TRBJ2-5, with 10 bases that match TRBD1. Germline CDR1 reads SEHNR; CDR2 reads FQNEAQ (reference sequence). This CDR3 region has 19 residues. V lost 2 bases to trimming and J lost 2 bases; unmatched junction nucleotides: 14. CDR3: CASSLIARPGQGTQETQYF. Here the CDR3 DNA reads TGTGCCAGCAGCTTAATCGCCCGTCCGGGACAGGGGACTCAAGAGACCCAGTACTTC.

This clonotype was picked up a small number of times. The chain couples TRBV30 to TRBJ1-4, with 10 bases matching TRBD1. The CDR3 runs 14 residues. Per germline, CDR1 GTSNPN and CDR2 SVGIG (reference sequence). J was trimmed by 8 bases and V by 3 bases; bases with no gene match: 6. The CDR3 DNA reads as TGTGCCTGGAGCCCGGGACAGGGGTACGAAAAACTGTTTTTT. This codes for CAWSPGQGYEKLFF.

The chain employs TRBV6-5 and TRBJ2-2; D possibly corresponds to TRBD2 (7 bases). Germline values: CDR1 MNHEY, CDR2 SVGAGI. Trimming took 0 bases from V and 2 from J, leaving 22 bases between them. The CDR3 is made up of 20 amino acids. CDR3 DNA sequence: TGTGCCAGCAGTTACTCGATCAGGCAGGGGCTAGCGGAAAACACCGGGGAGCTGTTTTTT. Residues: CASSYSIRQGLAENTGELFF.

The V gene is TRBV12-3 or TRBV12-4, the J gene TRBJ1-3; D not resolved. Trimming took 5 bases from V and 0 from J, leaving 11 bases between them. The CDR3 extends over 15 amino acids. The CDR3 region is CASSHGRISGNTIYF. The CDR3 DNA reads as TGTGCCAGCAGTCACGGCCGTATCTCTGGAAACACCATATATTTT.

CDR3 amino acids: CASSQDLGTSNQPQHF. The CDR3 DNA follows: TGTGCCAGCAGCCAAGATCTTGGGACAAGCAATCAGCCCCAGCATTTT. The chain uses TRBV3-1 and TRBJ1-5; D may be TRBD1 (6 bases). The CDR3 length is 16 residues. Trimming took 0 bases from V and 1 from J, leaving 10 bases between them. CDR1 and CDR2 (germline): LGHDT, YNNKEL (reference sequence).

The chain employs TRBV4-1 and TRBJ1-1; unclear D gene. With 2 bases removed from V and 3 bases from J, the gap between germline ends came to 7 bases. The CDR3 runs 13 residues. From germline, CDR1 is MGHRA and CDR2 YSYEKL. CDR3 residues: CASSQQQDTEAFF. The CDR3 region has the DNA TGCGCCAGCAGCCAACAGCAGGACACTGAAGCTTTCTTT.

This clonotype has at least ten counts. V is TRBV2 and J is TRBJ1-4, with TRBD1 matching 11 bases. The length of the CDR3 is 14 residues. Trimming took 6 bases from V and 8 from J; bases not matched to a gene: 5. Germline V gene data show CDR1 as SNHLY and CDR2 as FYNNEI. Here the CDR3 DNA reads TGTGCCAGCAGGGGGGACAGGGGGATGGAAAAACTGTTTTTT. Its protein is CASRGDRGMEKLFF.

The table lists this clonotype with many counts. The chain joins TRBV2 to TRBJ2-3; a possible D gene is TRBD2 (5 bases). CDR3 length: 14 amino acids. Germline CDR1 SNHLY, CDR2 FYNNEI. Trimming pared 8 bases from V and 2 bases from J, leaving 14 bases between. CDR3: CASAPSGVTDTQYF. CDR3 sequence (DNA): TGTGCCAGCGCCCCGTCCGGGGTCACAGATACGCAGTATTTT.

This clonotype was seen many times. V is TRBV27 and J is TRBJ1-6; 12 nucleotides align to TRBD1. The CDR3 is made up of 14 amino acids. J was trimmed by 9 bases and V by 6 bases; bases with no gene match: 3. Germline V lookup: CDR1 MNHEY, CDR2 SMNVEV (reference sequence). The chain's CDR3 is CASRGGQGASPLHF. The DNA for the CDR3 is TGTGCCAGCAGGGGGGGACAGGGGGCTTCACCCCTCCACTTT.